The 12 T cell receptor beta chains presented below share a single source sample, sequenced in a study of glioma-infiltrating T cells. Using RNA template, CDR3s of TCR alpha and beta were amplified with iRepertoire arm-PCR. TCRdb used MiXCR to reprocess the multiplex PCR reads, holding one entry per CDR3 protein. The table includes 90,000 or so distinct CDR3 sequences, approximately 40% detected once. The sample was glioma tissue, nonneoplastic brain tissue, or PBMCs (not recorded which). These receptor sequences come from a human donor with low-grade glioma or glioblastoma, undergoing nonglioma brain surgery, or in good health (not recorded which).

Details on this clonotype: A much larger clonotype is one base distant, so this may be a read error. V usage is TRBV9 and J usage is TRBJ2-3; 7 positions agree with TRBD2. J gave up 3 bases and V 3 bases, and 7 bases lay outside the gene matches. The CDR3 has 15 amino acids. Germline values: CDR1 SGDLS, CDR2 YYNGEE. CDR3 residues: CASSARGSKTDTQYF. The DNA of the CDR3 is TGTGCCAGCAGCGCGCGGGGGTCCAAAACAGATACGCAGTATTTT.

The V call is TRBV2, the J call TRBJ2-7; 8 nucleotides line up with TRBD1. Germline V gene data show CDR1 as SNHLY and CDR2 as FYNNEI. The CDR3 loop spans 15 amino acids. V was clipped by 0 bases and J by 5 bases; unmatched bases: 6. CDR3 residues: CASSEAGTGSHEQYF. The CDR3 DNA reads TGTGCCAGCAGTGAAGCCGGGACAGGATCCCACGAGCAGTACTTC.

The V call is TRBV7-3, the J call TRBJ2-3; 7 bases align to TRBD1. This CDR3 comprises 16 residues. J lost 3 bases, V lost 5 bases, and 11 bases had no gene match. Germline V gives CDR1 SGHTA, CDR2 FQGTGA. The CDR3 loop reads CASSPYAGGRTDTQYF. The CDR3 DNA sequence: TGTGCCAGCAGCCCTTATGCAGGGGGAAGGACAGATACGCAGTATTTT.

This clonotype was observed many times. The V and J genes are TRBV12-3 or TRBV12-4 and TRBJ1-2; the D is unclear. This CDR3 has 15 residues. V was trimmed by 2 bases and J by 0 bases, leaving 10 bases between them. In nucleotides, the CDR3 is TGTGCCAGCAGTTTAAGAAGCACGGCTAACTATGGCTACACCTTC. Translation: CASSLRSTANYGYTF.

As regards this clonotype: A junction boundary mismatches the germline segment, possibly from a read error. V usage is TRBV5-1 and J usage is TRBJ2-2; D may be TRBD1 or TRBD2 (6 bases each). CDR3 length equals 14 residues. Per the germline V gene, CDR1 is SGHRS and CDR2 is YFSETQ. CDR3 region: CTSRAGVNTGGLFF. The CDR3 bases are TGCACCAGCAGGGCAGGGGTTAACACCGGGGGGCTGTTTTTT.

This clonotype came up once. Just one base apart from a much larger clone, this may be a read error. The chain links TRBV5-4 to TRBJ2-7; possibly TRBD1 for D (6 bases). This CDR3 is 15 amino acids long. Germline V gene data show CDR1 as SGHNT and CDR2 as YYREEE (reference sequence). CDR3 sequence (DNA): TGTGCCAGCAGCGCAGCCGGGACACCTGACTACGGGCAGTACTTC. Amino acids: CASSAAGTPDYGQYF.

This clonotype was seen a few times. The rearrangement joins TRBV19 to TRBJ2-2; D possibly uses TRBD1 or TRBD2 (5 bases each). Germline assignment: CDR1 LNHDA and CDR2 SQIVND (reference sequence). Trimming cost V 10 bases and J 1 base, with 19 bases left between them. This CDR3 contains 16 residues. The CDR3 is CATSGTSFGNTGELFF. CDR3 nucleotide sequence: TGTGCCACGTCCGGGACCTCCTTCGGGAACACCGGGGAGCTGTTTTTT.

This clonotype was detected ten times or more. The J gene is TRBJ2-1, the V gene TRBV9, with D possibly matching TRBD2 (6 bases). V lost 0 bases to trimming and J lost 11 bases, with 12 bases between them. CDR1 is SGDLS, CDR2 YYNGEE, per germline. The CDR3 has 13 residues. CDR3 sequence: CASSVARGTQQFF. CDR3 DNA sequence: TGTGCCAGCAGCGTAGCTCGTGGGACTCAGCAGTTCTTC. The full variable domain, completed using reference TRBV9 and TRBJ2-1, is DSGVTQTPKHLITATGQRVTLRCSPRSGDLSVYWYQQSLDQGLQFLIQYYNGEERAKGNILERFSAQQFPDLHSELNLSSLELGDSALYFCASSVARGTQQFFGPGTRLTVL.

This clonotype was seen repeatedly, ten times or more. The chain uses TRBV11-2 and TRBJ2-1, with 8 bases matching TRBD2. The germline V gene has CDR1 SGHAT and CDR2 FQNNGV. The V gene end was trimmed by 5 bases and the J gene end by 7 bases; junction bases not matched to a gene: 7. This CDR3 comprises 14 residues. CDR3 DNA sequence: TGTGCCAGCAGCACGCGGGGGGCAGGGAATGAGCAGTTCTTC. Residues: CASSTRGAGNEQFF.

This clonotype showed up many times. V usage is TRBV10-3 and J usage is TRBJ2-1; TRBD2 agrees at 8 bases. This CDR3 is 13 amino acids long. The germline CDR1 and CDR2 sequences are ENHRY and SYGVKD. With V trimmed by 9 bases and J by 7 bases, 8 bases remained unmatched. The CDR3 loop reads CAIHGGVSNEQFF. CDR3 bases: TGTGCCATTCACGGGGGGGTGTCTAATGAGCAGTTCTTC.

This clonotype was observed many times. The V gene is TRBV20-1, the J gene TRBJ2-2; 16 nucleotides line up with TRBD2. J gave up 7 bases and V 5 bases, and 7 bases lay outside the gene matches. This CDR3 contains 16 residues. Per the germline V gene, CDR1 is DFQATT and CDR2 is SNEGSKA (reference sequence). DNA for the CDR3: TGCAGTGCTCGTGGGACTAGCGGGAGGGCCGGCGGGGAGCTGTTTTTT. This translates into CSARGTSGRAGGELFF.

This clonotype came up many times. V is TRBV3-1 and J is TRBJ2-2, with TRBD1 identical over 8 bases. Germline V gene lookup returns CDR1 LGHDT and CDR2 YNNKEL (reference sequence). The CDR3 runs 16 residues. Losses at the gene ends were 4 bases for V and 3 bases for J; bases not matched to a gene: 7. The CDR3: CASSLRTGSYTGELFF. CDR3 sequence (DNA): TGTGCCAGCAGCCTTCGGACAGGGTCCTACACCGGGGAGCTGTTTTTT.